Listed here is a single TCR beta chain. These data come from a study of T cell changes during pregnancy in multiple sclerosis. V lost 1 base and J 4 bases, leaving 7 bases between the germline ends. The germline CDR1 and CDR2 sequences are SQVTM and ANQGSEA. CDR3 length: 12 amino acids. TCRdb's table, derived via immunoSEQ multiplex PCR, lists solely in-frame clones and lacks some. Of 35,000 to 45,000 clones listed, approximately 92% are singletons. The receptor was derived from a female donor with multiple sclerosis, enrolled in a pregnancy study. The chain joins TRBV29-1 to TRBJ1-1, with unresolved D. The material sequenced was peripheral blood, taken before pregnancy. CDR3 bases: TGCAGCGTTGAAGGTGCGGGCACTGAAGCTTTCTTT. Translated: CSVEGAGTEAFF.